This entry is about one T cell receptor beta chain. The antigen remains undetermined. The entry originates in a study of T cells and Merkel cell carcinoma outcomes. Study-level findings and limits: Repertoire plus T-cell density reportedly predicted Merkel cell carcinoma outcomes.

Generated by immunoSEQ multiplex PCR, the TCRdb table keeps only in-frame clones and is missing some. The profile shows some 19,000 clones, over 75% of them singletons. Germline V gene data show CDR1 as SQVTM and CDR2 as ANQGSEA. The CDR3 has 13 amino acids. V lost 1 base to trimming and J lost 2 bases; unmatched junction nucleotides: 1. This clonotype was obtained from a human donor with Merkel cell carcinoma. This chain joins TRBV29-1 and TRBJ2-7; the match to TRBD2 covers 8 bases. Sequencing used tumor tissue from Merkel cell carcinoma. The CDR3 region has the DNA TGCAGCGTTGAAGTAGCGGGAACCTACGAGCAGTACTTC. This codes for CSVEVAGTYEQYF.